Reported below is one T cell receptor (beta chain). Antigen specificity is unknown. These data originate in a study of CD8+CD57+ T cells in acquired aplastic anemia. As for the study in general: Mean DNA quantity obtained from sorted CD4+ and CD8+ cells was about 3 ug. Sequencing produced an average of about 10 million reads per healthy donor for CD4+ cells. Study outcomes and limitations: A set of some 28 CD8+ CDR3 sequences was shared between patients and controls, and these sequences appeared highly expressed in patients. For CD8+ Simpson's diversity, patients and controls showed no significant difference.

Germline CDR1 is LNHDA and CDR2 is SQIVND (reference sequence). The CDR3 runs 13 residues. Between the trimmed V and J ends, which lost 4 bases and 2 bases, there was a span of 9 bases. Genomic DNA, the template, was used for profiling of the TCR beta VDJ and CDR3. Each CDR3 protein is one row after TCRdb ran MiXCR on the reads. The data show about 210,000 distinct CDR3 sequences, over 55% seen once. This receptor was taken from a human donor in good health. The sequencing input was sorted CD4+, CD8+, or CD8+CD57+ T cells (not recorded which) from PBMCs. The chain links TRBV19 to TRBJ2-7; no firm D call. The CDR3 spells CASSRTATYEQYF. CDR3 DNA sequence: TGTGCCAGTAGTAGGACGGCCACCTACGAGCAGTACTTC.